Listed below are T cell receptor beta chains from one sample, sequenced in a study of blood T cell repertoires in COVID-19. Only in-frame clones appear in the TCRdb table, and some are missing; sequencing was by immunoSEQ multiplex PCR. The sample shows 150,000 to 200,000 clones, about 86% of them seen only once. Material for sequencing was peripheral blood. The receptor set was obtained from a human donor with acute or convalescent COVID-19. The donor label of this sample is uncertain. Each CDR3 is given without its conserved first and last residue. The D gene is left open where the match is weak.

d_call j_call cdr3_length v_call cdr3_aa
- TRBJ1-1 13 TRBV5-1 ASSLNNRALGEAF
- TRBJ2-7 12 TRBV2 ASSLQGRSYEQY
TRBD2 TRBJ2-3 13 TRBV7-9 ASSPIAGYTDTQY
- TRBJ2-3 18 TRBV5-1 ASSLPGLRRGISGMNTQY
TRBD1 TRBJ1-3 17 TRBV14 ASSRVPGQGLSSGNTIY
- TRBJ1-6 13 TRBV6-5 ASLGQSSYNSPLH
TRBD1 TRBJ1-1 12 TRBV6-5 ASGRDRGRTEAF
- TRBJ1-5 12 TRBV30 AWSVTGLYQPQH
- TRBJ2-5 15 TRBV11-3 ASSRGRMGLTQETQY
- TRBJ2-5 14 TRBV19 ASSIGKGGYQETQY
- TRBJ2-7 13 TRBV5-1 ASSSDGQSLVEQY
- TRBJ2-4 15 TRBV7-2 ASSWTVWGVAKNIQY
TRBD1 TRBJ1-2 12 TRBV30 AWSAGTGFYGYT
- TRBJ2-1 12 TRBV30 AWSVAVSYNEQF
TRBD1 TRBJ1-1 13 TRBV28 ASSSPGTGNTEAF
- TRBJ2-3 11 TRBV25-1 ASSVQGTDTQY
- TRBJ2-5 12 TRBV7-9 ASSRRQDRETQY
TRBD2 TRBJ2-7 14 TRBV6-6 ASSPRGTSGSYEQY
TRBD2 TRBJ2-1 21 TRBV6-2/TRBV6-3 ASTPFDPSRQGKGLAGGNEQF
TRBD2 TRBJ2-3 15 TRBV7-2 ASSRTSGGATSDTQY
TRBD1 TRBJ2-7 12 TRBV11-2 ASSLERQGNEQY
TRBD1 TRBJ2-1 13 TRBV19 ASSILTQGVGEQF
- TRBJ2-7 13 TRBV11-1 ASSNGRDKSYEQY
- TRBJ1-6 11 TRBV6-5 ASSYGLDSPLH
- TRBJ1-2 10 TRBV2 ASGQSNYGYT